The 31 T cell receptor beta chains below all came from one sample that was sequenced in a study of T cell responses to AZD1222 COVID-19 vaccine. Profiled with immunoSEQ multiplex PCR; TCRdb holds only in-frame clones, not every one. The sample yields 65,000 to 70,000 clones, 80% to 90% seen once. The sequenced sample was peripheral blood, obtained 28 days after the second AZD1222 dose. These receptors all stem from an adult who received the AZD1222 COVID-19 vaccine.

The rearrangement links TRBV6-6 to TRBJ1-2; D possibly corresponds to TRBD1 (5 bases). CDR1 is MNHNY, CDR2 SVGAGI, per germline (reference sequence). The V end was cut by 7 bases, the J end by 8 bases, with 20 bases between. There are 14 residues in the CDR3. CDR3 in amino acids: CASTPIGGARGYTF. CDR3 in DNA: TGTGCCAGCACACCCATTGGAGGGGCGCGAGGCTACACCTTC.

The chain has TRBV5-8 and TRBJ1-2; 8 positions match TRBD1. V lost 0 bases, J lost 1 base, and 11 bases stayed unmatched. The CDR3 runs 18 residues. Looked up from germline, CDR1 is SGHTS and CDR2 is YDEGEE. The CDR3 reads CASSLVLLGTGLNYGYTF. The CDR3 DNA reads TGTGCCAGCAGCTTGGTCTTGCTTGGGACAGGACTTAACTATGGCTACACCTTC. Based on the CDR3 plus reference TRBV5-8 and TRBJ1-2, the full variable domain is EAGVTQSPTHLIKTRGQQATLRCSPISGHTSVYWYQQALGLGLQFLLWYDEGEERNRGNFPPRFSGRQFPNYSSELNVNALELEDSALYLCASSLVLLGTGLNYGYTFGSGTRLTVV.

The chain joins TRBV7-9 to TRBJ2-7; TRBD1 aligns across 7 bases. The V segment lost 5 bases and the J segment 7 bases; nucleotides outside the gene matches: 14. Per the germline V gene, CDR1 is SEHNR and CDR2 is FQNEAQ (reference sequence). CDR3 length equals 15 residues. This chain's CDR3 is CASSARTGRGQEQYF. The CDR3 nucleotides read TGTGCCAGCAGCGCCCGGACAGGAAGAGGCCAGGAGCAGTACTTC.

V gene TRBV19 combines with J gene TRBJ1-2; 9 bases line up with TRBD1. Germline CDR1 is LNHDA and CDR2 is SQIVND (reference sequence). The V gene end was trimmed by 5 bases and the J gene end by 10 bases; junction bases not matched to a gene: 11. CDR3 size: 14 residues. The CDR3 DNA follows: TGTGCCAGTAGTTTCCCCGGGACAGGGTTTAACTACACCTTC. Amino acid sequence: CASSFPGTGFNYTF.

V usage is TRBV5-1 and J usage is TRBJ1-4, with D uncertain. V lost 4 bases and J 8 bases, leaving 18 bases between the germline ends. Germline CDR1 SGHRS, CDR2 YFSETQ. CDR3 length: 15 residues. CDR3 nucleotides: TGCGCCAGCAGCCCCACGTCGCTGGCGGGGGAAAAACTGTTTTTT. Protein product: CASSPTSLAGEKLFF.

This clone was found a few times. V gene TRBV5-1 combines with J gene TRBJ2-1; D unresolved. The CDR3 runs to 14 residues. Looked up from germline, CDR1 is SGHRS and CDR2 is YFSETQ. Trimming removed 3 bases from V and 8 bases from J, with 15 bases in between. CDR3 amino acids: CASSSAQKGDEQFF. The CDR3 DNA reads TGCGCCAGCAGCTCAGCTCAGAAGGGCGATGAGCAGTTCTTC.

This clone was seen only once. The chain recombines TRBV12-3 or TRBV12-4 with TRBJ1-4; D is ambiguous. The CDR3 totals 13 residues. V was trimmed by 10 bases and J by 3 bases, leaving 12 bases between them. CDR3 residues: CAITILANEKLFF. The DNA for the CDR3 is TGTGCCATTACGATTCTGGCTAATGAAAAACTGTTTTTT.

The V call is TRBV4-3, the J call TRBJ2-3, with TRBD1 matching 7 bases. There are 16 residues in the CDR3. Trimming removed 0 bases from V and 0 bases from J; junction bases left unmatched: 3. The germline V gene has CDR1 LGHNA and CDR2 YSLEER. The CDR3 nucleotides read TGCGCCAGCAGCCAAGACAGGGGGTCTAGCACAGATACGCAGTATTTT. This translates into CASSQDRGSSTDTQYF.

This rearrangement joins TRBV7-9 to TRBJ2-1; D remains ambiguous. This CDR3 has 16 residues. The germline CDR1 and CDR2 sequences are SEHNR and FQNEAQ (reference sequence). The germline V and J ends were trimmed by 3 bases and 2 bases, with 14 bases remaining between them. CDR3 sequence reads: CASSFSTGPPYNEQFF. The CDR3 coding sequence is TGTGCCAGCAGCTTTTCGACTGGCCCCCCCTACAATGAGCAGTTCTTC.

This clone appeared a few times. The chain links TRBV5-1 to TRBJ2-5; 8 bases agree with TRBD1. CDR1 is SGHRS and CDR2 is YFSETQ in the germline V gene. Germline trimming cut 3 bases from V and 5 bases from J; bases unmatched to any gene: 6. CDR3 length equals 14 residues. CDR3 coding DNA: TGCGCCAGCAGCTCGCAGGGGGCTGATGAGACCCAGTACTTC. This translates into CASSSQGADETQYF. Supplemented by reference TRBV5-1 and TRBJ2-5, the full variable domain reads KAGVTQTPRYLIKTRGQQVTLSCSPISGHRSVSWYQQTPGQGLQFLFEYFSETQRNKGNFPGRFSGRQFSNSRSEMNVSTLELGDSALYLCASSSQGADETQYFGPGTRLLVL.

This rearrangement joins TRBV9 to TRBJ2-2; D is undetermined. Trimming stripped 0 bases from V and 4 bases from J, with 10 bases between. There are 15 residues in the CDR3. The germline gives CDR1 SGDLS, CDR2 YYNGEE. DNA of the CDR3: TGTGCCAGCAGCGTAGTCCCCGCAGCCACCGGGGAGCTGTTTTTT. It is translated as CASSVVPAATGELFF.

The rearrangement uses TRBV27 and TRBJ1-2, with 7 bases lining up with TRBD1. In germline, CDR1 is MNHEY, CDR2 SMNVEV (reference sequence). The length of the CDR3 is 15 residues. With 5 bases clipped from V and 5 bases from J, the junction kept 11 bases outside the gene matches. The CDR3 here is CASSRSGTVNYGYTF. The DNA for the CDR3 is TGTGCCAGCAGTCGTTCCGGGACAGTAAATTATGGCTACACCTTC.

This rearrangement joins TRBV6-5 to TRBJ1-1, with D possibly TRBD1 on 5 matching bases. The germline CDR1 and CDR2 sequences are MNHEY and SVGAGI. The CDR3 spans 13 residues. Trimming left V 8 bases short and J 1 base short, with 11 bases between. CDR3 coding DNA: TGTGCCAGCCGGAGGGGAACGAACACTGAAGCTTTCTTT. This sequence encodes CASRRGTNTEAFF.

This clone was counted once. V usage is TRBV9 and J usage is TRBJ2-5; D unresolved. The CDR3 loop spans 13 amino acids. Trimming pared 4 bases from V and 2 bases from J, leaving 9 bases between. Germline CDR1 is SGDLS and CDR2 is YYNGEE. The CDR3 loop reads CASSWAEQETQYF. CDR3 nucleotide sequence: TGTGCCAGCAGCTGGGCTGAACAAGAGACCCAGTACTTC.

CDR3 bases: TGTGCCACCAGGACAGGGGTAGGAGAAAAACTGTTTTTT. This sequence encodes CATRTGVGEKLFF. V usage is TRBV19 and J usage is TRBJ1-4; 9 nucleotides match TRBD1. The CDR3 has 13 amino acids. The V segment lost 10 bases and the J segment 8 bases; nucleotides outside the gene matches: 8. Germline V gives CDR1 LNHDA, CDR2 SQIVND (reference sequence).

This chain links TRBV7-9 with TRBJ1-5, with D perhaps TRBD1 (6 bases). V was cut by 6 bases and J by 7 bases, with 16 bases left in between. CDR1 SEHNR and CDR2 FQNEAQ come from the germline V gene (reference sequence). The CDR3 loop spans 14 amino acids. The chain's CDR3 is CASSRGGVGQPQHF. Written as DNA, the CDR3 is TGTGCCAGCAGTCGAGGGGGAGTCGGCCAGCCCCAGCATTTT.

This chain links TRBV28 with TRBJ1-1; D remains ambiguous. This CDR3 is built from 14 residues. Trimming took 6 bases from V and 1 from J, leaving 12 bases between them. The germline gives CDR1 MDHEN, CDR2 SYDVKM. The CDR3 DNA is TGTGCCAGCAGCCTCGCGGGTGGGAACACTGAAGCTTTCTTT. This gives the protein CASSLAGGNTEAFF.

This sequence joins TRBV6-2 or TRBV6-3 and TRBJ2-7; D ambiguous. The CDR3 covers 12 residues. Trimming left V 5 bases short and J 6 bases short, with 11 bases between. The germline V gene encodes CDR1 MNHEY and CDR2 SVGEGT. The CDR3 spells CASSLRQVEQYF. The CDR3 DNA follows: TGTGCCAGCAGTCTCAGACAAGTCGAGCAGTACTTC.

The chain employs TRBV19 and TRBJ1-6; D not certain. CDR1 and CDR2 from the germline V gene are LNHDA and SQIVND (reference sequence). V was shortened by 1 base and J by 7 bases, with 8 bases between the two germline ends. The CDR3 totals 14 residues. CDR3 sequence (DNA): TGTGCCAGTAGTATAGGTGTCGGGAATTCACCCCTCCACTTT. This gives the protein CASSIGVGNSPLHF. The full variable domain, rest sourced from reference TRBV19 and TRBJ1-6, is DGGITQSPKYLFRKEGQNVTLSCEQNLNHDAMYWYRQDPGQGLRLIYYSQIVNDFQKGDIAEGYSVSREKKESFPLTVTSAQKNPTAFYLCASSIGVGNSPLHFGNGTRLTVT.

The chain joins TRBV7-8 to TRBJ2-2, with D hard to call. There are 16 residues in the CDR3. V lost 1 base and J 1 base, leaving 10 bases between the germline ends. Germline lookup yields CDR1 SGHVS and CDR2 FQNEAQ. The CDR3 DNA is TGTGCCAGCAGCTTAGATGGCCCAGGGAACACCGGGGAGCTGTTTTTT. It translates to CASSLDGPGNTGELFF.

For this clone: The same CDR3 arises from other DNA sequences in this sample as well. The chain combines TRBV4-1 with TRBJ2-7; TRBD1 matches at 10 bases. In germline, CDR1 is MGHRA, CDR2 YSYEKL. With 4 bases clipped from V and 4 bases from J, the junction kept 7 bases outside the gene matches. CDR3 length: 15 amino acids. The CDR3 DNA sequence: TGCGCCAGCAGCCCGCGGACAGGGGGGGGATACGAGCAGTACTTC. Amino acid sequence: CASSPRTGGGYEQYF.

This clone was seen a handful of times. J is TRBJ2-7 and V is TRBV4-2; 8 bases align to TRBD1. This CDR3 has 18 amino acids. The germline V gene encodes CDR1 LGHNA and CDR2 YNFKEQ. CDR3: CPPTHHDWGTGKPYEQYF. CDR3 in DNA: TGTCCCCCCACCCACCACGACTGGGGGACAGGCAAACCTTACGAGCAGTACTTC.

This clone has only one observation. The chain links TRBV5-1 to TRBJ2-1, with 7 positions matching TRBD1. Germline V gene data show CDR1 as SGHRS and CDR2 as YFSETQ. The CDR3 is 17 amino acids. V gave up 1 base and J gave up 2 bases; unmatched junction bases: 9. The CDR3 loop reads CASSLLPGQYPYNEQFF. The CDR3 DNA follows: TGCGCCAGCAGCTTGCTCCCGGGACAGTACCCCTACAATGAGCAGTTCTTC.

Judged by abundance, this clone is medium-sized. The chain couples TRBV4-2 to TRBJ1-2; the D is unclear. Trimming pared 0 bases from V and 0 bases from J, leaving 14 bases between. The CDR3 runs 17 residues. Germline CDR1 reads LGHNA; CDR2 reads YNFKEQ. The CDR3 protein is CASSQDQVSASNYGYTF. CDR3 sequence (DNA): TGTGCCAGCAGCCAAGATCAAGTCTCAGCGTCTAACTATGGCTACACCTTC.

This chain joins TRBV5-6 and TRBJ1-4; TRBD1 is a possible D gene (5 bases). CDR1 is SGHDT and CDR2 is YYEEEE in the germline V gene. V was trimmed by 1 base and J by 16 bases, leaving 17 bases between them. The CDR3 has 13 amino acids. The CDR3 loop reads CASSLRGGPGRFF. In DNA form, the CDR3 reads TGTGCCAGCAGCTTGCGGGGGGGACCAGGGAGGTTTTTT.

V gene TRBV10-1 combines with J gene TRBJ2-2; D is uncertain. V shed 3 bases and J shed 0 bases, with 11 bases lying between them. Germline CDR1 WNHNN, CDR2 SYGVQD (reference sequence). The CDR3 loop spans 16 amino acids. The chain's CDR3 is CASSEGLWANTGELFF. For the CDR3, the DNA is TGCGCCAGCAGTGAAGGCCTCTGGGCGAACACCGGGGAGCTGTTTTTT.

V gene TRBV5-1 combines with J gene TRBJ2-2; D is possibly TRBD1 or TRBD2 (5 bases each). Germline V gene sequence: CDR1 SGHRS, CDR2 YFSETQ. Deletions cut 3 bases from V and 1 base from J, with 13 bases between. The CDR3 is 16 amino acids. This chain's CDR3 is CASSSRGEGNTGELFF. DNA for the CDR3: TGCGCCAGCAGCTCTAGGGGAGAGGGGAACACCGGGGAGCTGTTTTTT. Full variable domain (rest looked up from reference TRBV5-1 and TRBJ2-2): KAGVTQTPRYLIKTRGQQVTLSCSPISGHRSVSWYQQTPGQGLQFLFEYFSETQRNKGNFPGRFSGRQFSNSRSEMNVSTLELGDSALYLCASSSRGEGNTGELFFGEGSRLTVL.

The V call is TRBV27, the J call TRBJ2-5, with D possibly matching TRBD2 (8 bases). Germline-derived CDR1 and CDR2 are MNHEY and SMNVEV (reference sequence). CDR3 length equals 15 residues. Trimming took 3 bases from V and 6 from J, leaving 17 bases between them. CDR3: CASSFFSGGQQTQYF. CDR3 DNA sequence: TGTGCCAGCAGTTTTTTCAGCGGGGGACAGCAGACCCAGTACTTC.

CDR3 amino acids: CASSLSRAQIGNTIYF. The CDR3 DNA reads TGTGCCAGCAGCCTCTCCCGGGCCCAAATTGGAAACACCATATATTTT. The V gene is TRBV7-8, the J gene TRBJ1-3; D call uncertain. The CDR3 has 16 amino acids. Between the trimmed V and J ends, which lost 5 bases and 3 bases, there was a span of 17 bases. The V gene's germline CDR1 is SGHVS and CDR2 FQNEAQ.

V usage is TRBV5-1 and J usage is TRBJ1-2, with 8 positions matching TRBD1. CDR3 length: 15 residues. Unmatched junction bases numbered 11, after V lost 7 bases and J lost 3 bases. From germline, CDR1 is SGHRS and CDR2 YFSETQ. In DNA, the CDR3 is TGCGCCAGCCGGAGGGGGGCAGGGGGCGACTATGGCTACACCTTC. This translates into CASRRGAGGDYGYTF.

The sample holds many counts of this clone. An end of the junction does not agree with germline; a read error may underlie this. V and J are TRBV4-2 and TRBJ2-1; a possible D gene is TRBD2 (6 bases). CDR3 size: 12 residues. CDR1 and CDR2 (germline): LGHNA, YNFKEQ. The CDR3 loop reads CASSQGRGTPLF. Here the CDR3 DNA reads TGTGCCAGCAGCCAGGGCCGCGGGACTCCCCTCTTC.